These 11 T cell receptor beta chains were sequenced from one sample in a study of T cells after somatic rescue of genetic block. Measured with immunoSEQ multiplex PCR; TCRdb has only the in-frame clones, and not every one. The top ten clones hold roughly 1.5% of a sample with under 150,000 clones, around nine tenths of them seen once. The sequenced sample was peripheral blood mononuclear cells (PBMCs). These TCRs come from a woman under 30.

V gene TRBV30 combines with J gene TRBJ2-3; weak D call: TRBD2 (6 bases). Germline V gene data show CDR1 as GTSNPN and CDR2 as SVGIG (reference sequence). This CDR3 region has 13 residues. V lost 3 bases, J lost 5 bases, and 12 bases lay in between. The CDR3 nucleotides read TGTGCCTGGAGAGGGCTAGCGAAAGATACGCAGTATTTT. It specifies CAWRGLAKDTQYF.

The chain carries TRBV19 and TRBJ2-2, with TRBD1 as a possible D gene (6 bases). Per the germline V gene, CDR1 is LNHDA and CDR2 is SQIVND (reference sequence). V was clipped by 4 bases and J by 2 bases, with 14 bases between them. The CDR3 has 16 residues. This chain's CDR3 is CASSSSGTRNTGELFF. The CDR3 DNA reads as TGTGCCAGTAGTAGTTCCGGGACAAGAAACACCGGGGAGCTGTTTTTT.

This chain links TRBV4-3 with TRBJ1-4; possible D gene TRBD1, 6 bases. Trimming took off 0 bases at V and 5 bases at J, with 13 bases between the two ends. This CDR3 is built from 16 residues. Germline V gives CDR1 LGHNA, CDR2 YSLEER. The CDR3 region is CASSQEALTGNEKLFF. The CDR3 DNA sequence: TGCGCCAGCAGCCAAGAAGCTCTCACAGGGAATGAAAAACTGTTTTTT.

The chain recombines TRBV10-3 with TRBJ1-2, with D possibly being TRBD1 (6 bases). The CDR3 loop spans 13 amino acids. V was shortened by 6 bases and J by 1 base, with 9 bases between the two germline ends. CDR1 is ENHRY and CDR2 is SYGVKD in the germline V gene. The CDR3 nucleotides read TGTGCCATCAGGGACAGCATTAACTATGGCTACACCTTC. This translates into CAIRDSINYGYTF.

The rearrangement uses TRBV7-2 and TRBJ2-7, with 9 nucleotides matching TRBD2. The CDR3 has 14 amino acids. The V gene end was trimmed by 4 bases and the J gene end by 4 bases; junction bases not matched to a gene: 5. Looked up from germline, CDR1 is SGHTA and CDR2 is FQGNSA. CDR3 residues: CASSSPGLAYEQYF. For the CDR3, the DNA is TGTGCCAGCAGCTCCCCGGGACTAGCTTACGAGCAGTACTTC.

The chain links TRBV30 to TRBJ2-3, with unresolved D. V lost 3 bases and J 0 bases, leaving 4 bases between the germline ends. This CDR3 has 12 residues. Germline V CDR1 and CDR2: GTSNPN, SVGIG (reference sequence). The CDR3 here is CAWRRSTDTQYF. The CDR3 region has the DNA TGTGCCTGGAGGAGAAGCACAGATACGCAGTATTTT. The full variable domain, with the rest looked up from reference TRBV30 and TRBJ2-3, is SQTIHQWPATLVQPVGSPLSLECTVEGTSNPNLYWYRQAAGRGLQLLFYSVGIGQISSEVPQNLSASRPQDRQFILSSKKLLLSDSGFYLCAWRRSTDTQYFGPGTRLTVL.

The chain carries TRBV18 and TRBJ1-6, with a tentative D call TRBD1 (6 bases). The germline V gene has CDR1 KGHSH and CDR2 LQKENI. Trimming stripped 5 bases from V and 6 bases from J, with 11 bases between. This CDR3 spans 14 amino acids. DNA of the CDR3: TGTGCCAGCTCATCCCGGACAGTTAATTCACCCCTCCACTTT. Translating gives CASSSRTVNSPLHF.

The chain carries TRBV5-6 and TRBJ2-3, with a weak D call TRBD2 (5 bases). CDR3 length equals 13 residues. Germline loops: CDR1 SGHDT, CDR2 YYEEEE. V lost 5 bases and J 3 bases, leaving 10 bases between the germline ends. CDR3 residues: CASRGIATDTQYF. CDR3 in DNA: TGTGCCAGCAGGGGGATAGCGACAGATACGCAGTATTTT.

This chain joins TRBV19 and TRBJ2-5, with TRBD1 matching 11 bases. This CDR3 contains 15 residues. Trimming removed 4 bases from V and 2 bases from J; junction bases left unmatched: 3. Germline loops: CDR1 LNHDA, CDR2 SQIVND (reference sequence). For the CDR3, the DNA is TGTGCCAGTAGTAGCCGGGACAGGGGGCAAGAGACCCAGTACTTC. Translation: CASSSRDRGQETQYF.

The chain is built from TRBV7-8 and TRBJ1-2; D uncertain. Germline loops: CDR1 SGHVS, CDR2 FQNEAQ. V shed 8 bases and J shed 2 bases, with 9 bases lying between them. CDR3 length: 12 residues. In DNA, the CDR3 is TGTGCCAGCGGTGGATGGAACTATGGCTACACCTTC. Residues: CASGGWNYGYTF. Full variable domain (outside the CDR3, taken from reference TRBV7-8 and TRBJ1-2): GAGVSQSPRYKVAKRGQDVALRCDPISGHVSLFWYQQALGQGPEFLTYFQNEAQLDKSGLPSDRFFAERPEGSVSTLKIQRTQQEDSAVYLCASGGWNYGYTFGSGTRLTVV.

This clone was seen a few times. The chain employs TRBV9 and TRBJ1-1; TRBD1 is a possible D gene (5 bases). CDR1 is SGDLS, CDR2 YYNGEE, per germline. The CDR3 is 13 amino acids. V gave up 0 bases and J gave up 7 bases, with 10 bases separating them. CDR3 DNA sequence: TGTGCCAGCAGCGTAGTACCCGGGGGTGAAGCTTTCTTT. Translated: CASSVVPGGEAFF. Based on the CDR3 plus reference TRBV9 and TRBJ1-1, the full variable domain is DSGVTQTPKHLITATGQRVTLRCSPRSGDLSVYWYQQSLDQGLQFLIQYYNGEERAKGNILERFSAQQFPDLHSELNLSSLELGDSALYFCASSVVPGGEAFFGQGTRLTVV.